A single sample is the source of the 15 T cell receptor beta chains below, sequenced in a study of Graves' ophthalmopathy and Graves' hyperthyroidism. The authors amplified TCR beta CDR3 regions from RNA transcripts. HTBI primers were employed in first-round RT-PCR, then a second-round multiplex PCR followed. TCRdb re-called the multiplex PCR reads through MiXCR, storing one row per CDR3 protein. The data contain 650,000 to 900,000 distinct CDR3 sequences, 35% to 50% of them singletons. What was sequenced was peripheral blood. Receptor source: an adult man with Graves' ophthalmopathy.

The chain has TRBV11-2 and TRBJ1-2, with D uncertain. Germline V CDR1 and CDR2: SGHAT, FQNNGV. V dropped 3 bases and J dropped 3 bases, with 14 bases sitting between them. This CDR3 has 15 residues. The CDR3 loop is CASSFLIGGDYGYTF. Written as DNA, the CDR3 is TGTGCCAGCAGCTTCCTCATAGGCGGAGACTATGGCTACACCTTC.

The CDR3 nucleotides are TGCGCCAGCAGCCAAGATCTTTGGGGAGAGACCCAGTACTTC. This sequence encodes CASSQDLWGETQYF. The V call is TRBV4-3, the J call TRBJ2-5; D gene unclear. The CDR3 length is 14 residues. Germline V gene sequence: CDR1 LGHNA, CDR2 YSLEER. Trimming took 0 bases from V and 4 from J, leaving 9 bases between them.

This clonotype occurred many times. V usage is TRBV12-3 or TRBV12-4 and J usage is TRBJ1-1; D is unclear. V was clipped by 0 bases and J by 10 bases, with 6 bases between them. CDR3 length: 11 amino acids. The CDR3 reads CASSLAWLAFF. CDR3 nucleotides: TGTGCCAGCAGTTTAGCCTGGTTAGCTTTCTTT.

This chain connects TRBV7-2 to TRBJ2-5; 13 bases map to TRBD2. Germline CDR1 SGHTA, CDR2 FQGNSA. The CDR3 contains 13 residues. Germline trimming cut 5 bases from V and 9 bases from J; bases unmatched to any gene: 3. The CDR3 reads CASSPTSGRAQYF. The CDR3 bases are TGTGCCAGCAGCCCCACTAGCGGGAGGGCCCAGTACTTC.

Many counts were recorded for this clonotype. The V gene is TRBV29-1, the J gene TRBJ2-6, with D uncertain. The CDR3 totals 12 residues. With 5 bases removed from V and 0 bases from J, the gap between germline ends came to 2 bases. From germline, CDR1 is SQVTM and CDR2 ANQGSEA. The DNA of the CDR3 is TGCAGCGTTAACTCTGGGGCCAACGTCCTGACTTTC. It encodes CSVNSGANVLTF.

The chain links TRBV29-1 to TRBJ2-6; 7 bases agree with TRBD1. Germline values: CDR1 SQVTM, CDR2 ANQGSEA. With 1 base clipped from V and 4 bases from J, the junction kept 10 bases outside the gene matches. This CDR3 spans 17 amino acids. For the CDR3, the DNA is TGCAGCGTTGAAGTATATCCGACAGGGACCGGGGCCAACGTCCTGACTTTC. The encoded protein is CSVEVYPTGTGANVLTF.

This clonotype was observed a handful of times. The chain joins TRBV7-2 to TRBJ2-7; weak D call: TRBD1 (5 bases). Trimming shortened V by 4 bases and J by 2 bases, and 12 bases separated the two germline ends. This CDR3 has 14 amino acids. CDR1 and CDR2 (germline): SGHTA, FQGNSA. The CDR3 DNA follows: TGTGCCAGCAGCTACGACAGCGTTACCTACGAGCAGTACTTC. Protein sequence: CASSYDSVTYEQYF.

The chain uses TRBV20-1 and TRBJ1-6; the D is unclear. V was cut by 3 bases and J by 4 bases, with 7 bases left in between. This CDR3 has 13 amino acids. The germline CDR1 and CDR2 sequences are DFQATT and SNEGSKA (reference sequence). The CDR3 DNA reads TGCAGTGCTAGTGGCAGATATAATTCACCCCTCCACTTT. Protein: CSASGRYNSPLHF.

This clonotype was seen at least ten times. This chain links TRBV10-3 with TRBJ2-7; either TRBD1 or TRBD2 may supply D (6 bases each). The V end lost 3 bases, the J end lost 5 bases, and 17 bases lay between the germline ends. CDR1 ENHRY and CDR2 SYGVKD come from the germline V gene. This CDR3 is 15 amino acids long. CDR3 amino acids: CAISEPLRGAHEQYF. The CDR3 nucleotides are TGTGCCATCAGTGAACCACTAAGGGGGGCCCACGAGCAGTACTTC.

The sample holds a few counts of this clonotype. The gene calls are TRBV14 and TRBJ2-5; D remains ambiguous. Trimming left V 0 bases short and J 2 bases short, with 10 bases between. This CDR3 region has 15 residues. From germline, CDR1 is SGHDN and CDR2 FVKESK. CDR3 DNA: TGTGCCAGCAGCCAAGAAGGCAGTCCACAAGAGACCCAGTACTTC. As protein: CASSQEGSPQETQYF.

Remarks on this clonotype: Because it lacks the conserved phenylalanine or tryptophan at the end, this CDR3 is likely a read error. It is unclear where the CDR3 begins or ends on the DNA, so no DNA is shown, and the CDR3 is as TCRdb lists it. This chain connects TRBV28 to TRBJ1-6. The CDR3 is 14 residues long, ends included. Germline values: CDR1 MDHEN, CDR2 SYDVKM. The CDR3 here is CASSLVVRNSPLQS.

The V call is TRBV9, the J call TRBJ1-2; a possible D gene is TRBD1 (5 bases). Trimming shortened V by 2 bases and J by 12 bases, and 14 bases separated the two germline ends. Germline loops: CDR1 SGDLS, CDR2 YYNGEE. The CDR3 consists of 12 residues. Here the CDR3 reads CASSVGGTANTF. In DNA, the CDR3 is TGTGCCAGCAGCGTGGGCGGGACGGCAAACACCTTC.

This clonotype has ten or more counts. The chain's CDR3 is CASSRRVNTEAFF. The DNA of the CDR3 is TGTGCCAGTAGCCGTCGCGTGAACACTGAAGCTTTCTTT. J is TRBJ1-1 and V is TRBV19; no clear D. Trimming stripped 6 bases from V and 0 bases from J, with 8 bases between. Germline V gene sequence: CDR1 LNHDA, CDR2 SQIVND (reference sequence). This CDR3 has 13 residues.

The table lists this clonotype with many counts. The chain joins TRBV20-1 to TRBJ1-5; D remains unclear. Looked up from germline, CDR1 is DFQATT and CDR2 is SNEGSKA (reference sequence). V was clipped by 0 bases and J by 3 bases, with 15 bases between them. The CDR3 is made up of 16 amino acids. CDR3 protein: CSARDATESPNQPQHF. The CDR3 bases are TGCAGTGCTAGAGATGCGACGGAAAGTCCCAATCAGCCCCAGCATTTT.

This clonotype has ten or more counts. This chain uses TRBV29-1 with TRBJ2-5; 7 bases agree with TRBD1. V dropped 1 base and J dropped 1; count of bases not matched to a gene: 12. Germline V gene sequence: CDR1 SQVTM, CDR2 ANQGSEA. This CDR3 has 17 amino acids. The chain's CDR3 is CSVEAGLRTGRQETQYF. The CDR3 DNA reads as TGCAGCGTTGAAGCGGGCCTGCGGACAGGACGCCAAGAGACCCAGTACTTC.